What follows describes a single T cell receptor (beta chain). Its antigen is undetermined. The sample originates from a study of T cell repertoires in cytomegalovirus infection. Across the whole study: Matching HLA type and CMV infection were both indicated by public TCR beta signatures. General observations from the study: CMV-specific TCR beta clonotypes restricted by HLA-C were the ones dominating the ex vivo response. Accumulated public TCR beta family frequency recognized individuals carrying CMV together with the relevant HLA.

One entry per CDR3 protein, called by TCRdb with MiXCR from the reads. Seen here are about 240,000 distinct CDR3 sequences, over 9% observed once, and the top ten hold 1.5% to 2%. CDR1 and CDR2 from the germline V gene are DFQATT and SNEGSKA (reference sequence). Trimming shortened V by 5 bases and J by 5 bases, and 27 bases separated the two germline ends. There are 17 residues in the CDR3. The source material was PBMCs. The sequence derives from a human donor in good health (CMV status not recorded). Some clones in this sample may be carry-over from other donors' samples. The rearrangement links TRBV20-1 to TRBJ2-5; weak D call: TRBD2 (5 bases). CDR3 in DNA: TGCAGTGCTCCTGGACTGGGCTGGTTGGGTATAGGCGAGACCCAGTACTTC. It codes for CSAPGLGWLGIGETQYF.